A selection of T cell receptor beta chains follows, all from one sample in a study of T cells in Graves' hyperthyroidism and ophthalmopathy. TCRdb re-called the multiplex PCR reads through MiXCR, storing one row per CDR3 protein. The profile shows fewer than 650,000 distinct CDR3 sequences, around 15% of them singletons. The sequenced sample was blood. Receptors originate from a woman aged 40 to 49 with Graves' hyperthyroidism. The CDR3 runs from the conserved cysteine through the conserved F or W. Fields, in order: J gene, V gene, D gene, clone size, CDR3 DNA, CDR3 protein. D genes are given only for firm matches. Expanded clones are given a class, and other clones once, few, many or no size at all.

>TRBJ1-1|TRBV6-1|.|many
TGTGCCAGCACTAAGAAACTCGCGGGGTATGAAGCTTTCTTT
CASTKKLAGYEAFF
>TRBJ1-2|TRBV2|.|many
TGTGCCAGCAGTCGGGCTAAGGGTGGCTACACCTTC
CASSRAKGGYTF
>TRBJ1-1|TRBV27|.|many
TGTGCCAGCAGTAAACAGGGCTTGAACACTGAAGCTTTCTTT
CASSKQGLNTEAFF
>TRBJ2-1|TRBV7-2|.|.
TGTGCCAGCAGCTTAGTTGGAAGCATAAGCAATGAGCAGTTCTTC
CASSLVGSISNEQFF
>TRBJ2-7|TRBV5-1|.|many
TGCGCCAGCAGCTCTCTGGGACCATACGCATACGAGCAGTACTTC
CASSSLGPYAYEQYF
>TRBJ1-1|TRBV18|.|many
TGTGCCAGCTCACCACGGCCAGGGAACACTGAAGCTTTCTTT
CASSPRPGNTEAFF
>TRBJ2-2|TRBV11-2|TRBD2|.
TGTGCCAGCAGCTTAGATCCGGGACTAGCGCGGACCGGGGAGCTGTTTTTT
CASSLDPGLARTGELFF
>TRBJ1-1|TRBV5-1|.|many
TGCGCCAGCAGCTTGGGTTTCAGGGACACTGAAGCTTTCTTT
CASSLGFRDTEAFF
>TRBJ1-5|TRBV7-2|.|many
TGTGCCAGCAGCCTGAGCTCGGGGACACCACCTAGCAATCAGCCCCAGCATTTT
CASSLSSGTPPSNQPQHF
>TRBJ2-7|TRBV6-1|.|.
TGTGCCAGCAGAGGGACGGTCGGGCAGTACTTC
CASRGTVGQYF
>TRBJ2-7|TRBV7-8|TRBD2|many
TGTGCCAGCAGCTTCTCTAGCGGGGGAGGTGGCGAGCAGTACTTC
CASSFSSGGGGEQYF
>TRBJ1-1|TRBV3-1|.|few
TGTGCCAGCACCTCCCGGGGCAGATTGAACACTGAAGCTTTCTTT
CASTSRGRLNTEAFF
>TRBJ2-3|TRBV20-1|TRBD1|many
TGCAGTGCTTCCGGGACAGGGGGGACAGATACGCAGTATTTT
CSASGTGGTDTQYF
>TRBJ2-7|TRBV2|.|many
TGTGCCAGCAGGTGGTCTGGCGACGAGCAGTACTTC
CASRWSGDEQYF
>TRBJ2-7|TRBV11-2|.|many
TGTGCCAGCAGCTTAGGGGGCCACGAGCAGTACTTC
CASSLGGHEQYF
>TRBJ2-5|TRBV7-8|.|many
TGTGCCAGCAGTCGTCTCCGGGTGGACTGGCAAGAGACCCAGTACTTC
CASSRLRVDWQETQYF
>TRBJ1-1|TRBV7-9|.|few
TGTGCCAGCAGCTTAAATCTAGAGGACACTGAAGCTTTCTTT
CASSLNLEDTEAFF
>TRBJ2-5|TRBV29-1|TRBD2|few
TGCAGCGTTGGGGGACTAGCGGGGTCCCAAGAGACCCAGTACTTC
CSVGGLAGSQETQYF
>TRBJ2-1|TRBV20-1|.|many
TGCAGTGCCTATCCAACTAGGGACGGTGAGCAGTTCTTC
CSAYPTRDGEQFF